These 24 T cell receptor beta chains originate from one sample sequenced in a study of T-cell reconstitution after alpha-beta-depleted transplantation in children. As it was prepared, the TCRbeta library received unique molecular identifiers. TCRdb redid the calling of the PCR reads with MiXCR, one entry per CDR3 protein. The repertoire holds almost 250,000 distinct CDR3 sequences, roughly 25% seen once, with 2% to 3% in the top ten. The sample was PBMCs, taken before TCRalphabeta/CD19-depleted stem cell transplant. The receptors were sampled from a girl aged 2 to 10 with Fanconi anemia, due to receive a stem cell transplant.

The V and J genes are TRBV28 and TRBJ2-7, with D possibly matching TRBD1 (5 bases). V lost 0 bases and J 2 bases, leaving 8 bases between the germline ends. CDR1 and CDR2 (germline): MDHEN, SYDVKM. The CDR3 is 14 amino acids. Here the CDR3 reads CASSLWTVPYEQYF. The CDR3 coding sequence is TGTGCCAGCAGTTTATGGACAGTCCCCTACGAGCAGTACTTC. Drawing the rest from reference TRBV28 and TRBJ2-7, the complete variable domain is DVKVTQSSRYLVKRTGEKVFLECVQDMDHENMFWYRQDPGLGLRLIYFSYDVKMKEKGDIPEGYSVSREKKERFSLILESASTNQTSMYLCASSLWTVPYEQYFGPGTRLTVT.

This clonotype was counted many times. The V and J genes are TRBV20-1 and TRBJ2-7, with D unresolved. The CDR3 extends over 12 amino acids. Germline CDR1 reads DFQATT; CDR2 reads SNEGSKA (reference sequence). V shed 8 bases and J shed 3 bases, with 14 bases lying between them. The CDR3 DNA reads TGCAGTCCTTTGGCGGCTAACTACGAGCAGTACTTC. Its protein is CSPLAANYEQYF.

Ten or more counts support this clonotype. V usage is TRBV12-3 or TRBV12-4 and J usage is TRBJ2-6; D unresolved. The CDR3 is 14 residues long. Deletions cut 6 bases from V and 1 base from J, with 7 bases between. The CDR3 loop is CASRKGSGANVLTF. The CDR3, as DNA: TGTGCCAGCAGGAAGGGTTCTGGGGCCAACGTCCTGACTTTC.

The J gene is TRBJ2-7, the V gene TRBV7-2; D is possibly TRBD2 (6 bases). The CDR3 contains 15 residues. From germline, CDR1 is SGHTA and CDR2 FQGNSA. The V end was cut by 1 base, the J end by 3 bases, with 13 bases between. CDR3 nucleotides: TGTGCCAGCAGCTTAGTGGCTAGCGAGAACTACGAGCAGTACTTC. Translating gives CASSLVASENYEQYF.

This clonotype was counted between two and nine times. The J gene is TRBJ2-3, the V gene TRBV6-5; TRBD1 is a possible D gene (5 bases). This CDR3 comprises 15 residues. V lost 0 bases and J lost 1, with 8 bases in between. Germline loops: CDR1 MNHEY, CDR2 SVGAGI. The CDR3, as DNA: TGTGCCAGCAGTTACTCGGGGCGAGGCACAGATACGCAGTATTTT. Amino acids: CASSYSGRGTDTQYF.

This chain connects TRBV20-1 to TRBJ2-5; D is perhaps TRBD1 (6 bases). Per germline, CDR1 DFQATT and CDR2 SNEGSKA (reference sequence). V lost 1 base and J lost 0, with 12 bases in between. The CDR3 consists of 15 residues. The CDR3 coding sequence is TGCAGTGCTAGAGGGGCTTGGGACAACCAAGAGACCCAGTACTTC. It translates to CSARGAWDNQETQYF.

The table lists this clonotype with many counts. V and J are TRBV7-2 and TRBJ2-3; weak D call: TRBD2 (5 bases). CDR1 is SGHTA, CDR2 FQGNSA, per germline. The CDR3 has 16 amino acids. Trimming removed 2 bases at V and 3 bases at J, with 15 bases between. CDR3 region: CASSLFRGQRTDTQYF. The CDR3 bases are TGTGCCAGCAGCTTATTCCGGGGTCAGAGGACAGATACGCAGTATTTT.

This clonotype was counted only a few times. The V and J genes are TRBV29-1 and TRBJ1-6; 11 bases map to TRBD1. Trimming took 7 bases from V and 8 from J; bases not matched to a gene: 4. The CDR3 covers 13 residues. Germline V gene sequence: CDR1 SQVTM, CDR2 ANQGSEA. The CDR3 DNA reads TGCAGCGCCCGGGACAGGGGGGATTCACCCCTCCACTTT. It encodes CSARDRGDSPLHF.

The chain recombines TRBV28 with TRBJ2-1, with D hard to call. Trimming left V 2 bases short and J 2 bases short, with 10 bases between. Germline V gives CDR1 MDHEN, CDR2 SYDVKM. This CDR3 spans 15 amino acids. CDR3 region: CASSLGPQAYNEQFF. Here the CDR3 DNA reads TGTGCCAGCAGTTTAGGCCCCCAGGCCTACAATGAGCAGTTCTTC. The entire variable domain, with the rest obtained from reference TRBV28 and TRBJ2-1, is as follows: DVKVTQSSRYLVKRTGEKVFLECVQDMDHENMFWYRQDPGLGLRLIYFSYDVKMKEKGDIPEGYSVSREKKERFSLILESASTNQTSMYLCASSLGPQAYNEQFFGPGTRLTVL.

The rearrangement joins TRBV2 to TRBJ2-1; D might be TRBD1 (6 bases). Trimming took 5 bases from V and 0 from J, leaving 14 bases between them. Germline V gene lookup returns CDR1 SNHLY and CDR2 FYNNEI. This CDR3 has 16 residues. Here the CDR3 DNA reads TGTGCCAGCAGTCCCCTCGGACAGAGCTCCTACAATGAGCAGTTCTTC. Its protein is CASSPLGQSSYNEQFF.

This clonotype was counted at least ten times. This chain joins TRBV10-3 and TRBJ2-2; 7 bases match TRBD1. CDR1 is ENHRY, CDR2 SYGVKD, per germline. Germline trimming cut 0 bases from V and 10 bases from J; bases unmatched to any gene: 5. CDR3 size: 14 residues. The CDR3 protein is CAISESLTGEELFF. CDR3 bases: TGTGCCATCAGTGAGTCCCTCACAGGGGAGGAGCTGTTTTTT.

The chain links TRBV20-1 to TRBJ2-1, with 7 nucleotides matching TRBD2. Germline V gene data show CDR1 as DFQATT and CDR2 as SNEGSKA (reference sequence). The CDR3 has 16 residues. J gave up 0 bases and V 0 bases, and 5 bases lay outside the gene matches. The CDR3 spells CSARDGGERSYNEQFF. Here the CDR3 DNA reads TGCAGTGCTAGAGATGGGGGGGAGCGCTCCTACAATGAGCAGTTCTTC.

This clonotype was detected many times. V and J are TRBV15 and TRBJ2-1; D call uncertain. The CDR3 has 14 residues. The V gene lost 0 bases and the J gene lost 6 bases, with 9 bases spanning the gap. Germline V gene sequence: CDR1 LNHNV, CDR2 YYDKDF (reference sequence). The DNA of the CDR3 is TGTGCCACCAGCAGAGATCAGGAGCTCAATGAGCAGTTCTTC. This codes for CATSRDQELNEQFF.

V and J are TRBV5-1 and TRBJ1-1; D is unresolved. CDR3 size: 15 residues. V was cut by 4 bases and J by 4 bases, with 17 bases left in between. CDR1 SGHRS and CDR2 YFSETQ come from the germline V gene. The chain's CDR3 is CASSTVRDVGTEAFF. The CDR3 coding sequence is TGCGCCAGCAGCACGGTCCGGGATGTGGGCACTGAAGCTTTCTTT.

To note about this clonotype: A much larger clone differs from this one at a single base, so this may be a read error. The J gene is TRBJ2-1, the V gene TRBV5-6; weak D call: TRBD2 (5 bases). This CDR3 is built from 13 residues. Germline-derived CDR1 and CDR2 are SGHDT and YYEEEE. The DNA for the CDR3 is TGTGCCGGCAGCTGGGTGACTACGGGGGAGCAGTTCTTC. Residues: CAGSWVTTGEQFF.

This clonotype has just a few counts. V is TRBV3-1 and J is TRBJ2-1; D gene unclear. Trimming shortened V by 1 base and J by 2 bases, and 9 bases separated the two germline ends. The CDR3 length is 15 residues. Germline V gene data show CDR1 as LGHDT and CDR2 as YNNKEL (reference sequence). The CDR3 spells CASSQAGRTYNEQFF. The CDR3 DNA follows: TGTGCCAGCAGCCAAGCGGGCAGAACCTACAATGAGCAGTTCTTC.

The chain uses TRBV7-9 and TRBJ2-5; the D gene could be TRBD1 or TRBD2 (6 bases each). The germline V gene encodes CDR1 SEHNR and CDR2 FQNEAQ (reference sequence). V lost 7 bases and J 4 bases, leaving 16 bases between the germline ends. The CDR3 loop spans 14 amino acids. The CDR3 here is CASTLADSGETQYF. The CDR3 nucleotides are TGTGCCAGCACTTTAGCGGACAGTGGAGAGACCCAGTACTTC.

The V and J genes are TRBV7-2 and TRBJ2-3; D remains ambiguous. The V end lost 1 base, the J end lost 2 bases, and 7 bases lay between the germline ends. The CDR3 extends over 14 amino acids. Per the germline V gene, CDR1 is SGHTA and CDR2 is FQGNSA. The CDR3 DNA sequence: TGTGCCAGCAGCTTAGGGATGTTCACAGATACGCAGTATTTT. Its protein product is CASSLGMFTDTQYF.

The rearrangement joins TRBV13 to TRBJ2-1; D is possibly TRBD1 or TRBD2 (6 bases each). The CDR3 loop spans 13 amino acids. V was cut by 6 bases and J by 6 bases, with 12 bases left in between. The germline gives CDR1 PRHDT, CDR2 FYEKMQ (reference sequence). The CDR3 DNA follows: TGTGCCAGCAGTTACGGGGGCCCCAATGAGCAGTTCTTC. This sequence encodes CASSYGGPNEQFF.

This clonotype was seen at least ten times. The chain carries TRBV6-5 and TRBJ2-7; TRBD2 might be the D (5 bases). The V end lost 4 bases, the J end lost 4 bases, and 14 bases lay between the germline ends. The CDR3 is 14 amino acids. Germline V gene sequence: CDR1 MNHEY, CDR2 SVGAGI. CDR3 nucleotides: TGTGCCAGCAGTTCCACCCGGACGGGGTACGAGCAGTACTTC. Translating it yields CASSSTRTGYEQYF.

This clonotype was counted at least ten times. The chain recombines TRBV29-1 with TRBJ2-1, with a tentative D call TRBD2 (6 bases). V gave up 4 bases and J gave up 5 bases, with 9 bases separating them. The CDR3 consists of 12 residues. Per the germline V gene, CDR1 is SQVTM and CDR2 is ANQGSEA. The CDR3 spells CSVGLGDNEQFF. CDR3 DNA sequence: TGCAGCGTTGGACTAGGGGACAATGAGCAGTTCTTC.

In its sample, this clonotype was seen a few times. CDR3 sequence: CASSPRTGKTGNEQFF. CDR3 sequence (DNA): TGTGCCAGCAGCCCAAGGACAGGGAAGACCGGCAATGAGCAGTTCTTC. The chain recombines TRBV7-6 with TRBJ2-1; TRBD1 agrees at 8 bases. The CDR3 consists of 16 residues. Germline loops: CDR1 SGHVS, CDR2 FNYEAQ. Germline trimming cut 5 bases from V and 6 bases from J; bases unmatched to any gene: 12.

This clonotype occurred many times. The chain uses TRBV29-1 and TRBJ2-7; TRBD2 matches 10 bases. Trimming cost V 7 bases and J 2 bases; bases outside gene matches: 5. Germline V gives CDR1 SQVTM, CDR2 ANQGSEA. The CDR3 is 13 residues long. CDR3 loop: CSGKLAGAYEQYF. The CDR3 DNA follows: TGCAGCGGGAAGCTAGCGGGGGCCTACGAGCAGTACTTC.

This clonotype was recorded at least ten times. The chain combines TRBV20-1 with TRBJ2-5; possible D gene TRBD2, 6 bases. The V end lost 3 bases, the J end lost 2 bases, and 13 bases lay between the germline ends. From germline, CDR1 is DFQATT and CDR2 SNEGSKA (reference sequence). This CDR3 region has 14 residues. This chain's CDR3 is CSASTGSSQETQYF. For the CDR3, the DNA is TGCAGTGCTAGTACCGGGAGTTCTCAAGAGACCCAGTACTTC.